Sequencing of this T cell receptor (beta chain) was carried out in a study of blood T cell repertoires in COVID-19. Study overall: The study drew acute and convalescent COVID-19 samples from the United States, Italy and Spain. Nucleic acid was either cDNA or gDNA, and it came from T cells, B-cell-depleted T cells, or PBMCs.

Per the study methods: Nucleated cell counts were estimated from reference gene primer amplification. Sequencing used immunoSEQ multiplex PCR; TCRdb keeps in-frame clones, though not all of them. That table furnishes V, J and clone size, whereas the DNA furnished D and trimming. The sample includes some 330,000 clones, around 89% of them seen just once. CDR3 length: 15 residues. Trimming at V came to 5 bases and at J to 4 bases, leaving 4 bases not matched to a gene. The germline V gene has CDR1 SEHNR and CDR2 FQNEAQ (reference sequence). The sequencing sample was made of peripheral blood. The clonotype comes from a woman aged 50 to 60 with active or convalescent COVID-19. V gene TRBV7-9 combines with J gene TRBJ1-4, with 10 bases that match TRBD1. The CDR3 bases are TGTGCCAGCAGCCCCGGGGACAGGGGTAATGAAAAACTGTTTTTT. Residues: CASSPGDRGNEKLFF. The complete variable domain, with remaining parts taken from reference TRBV7-9 and TRBJ1-4, reads DTGVSQNPRHKITKRGQNVTFRCDPISEHNRLYWYRQTLGQGPEFLTYFQNEAQLEKSRLLSDRFSAERPKGSFSTLEIQRTEQGDSAMYLCASSPGDRGNEKLFFGSGTQLSVL.